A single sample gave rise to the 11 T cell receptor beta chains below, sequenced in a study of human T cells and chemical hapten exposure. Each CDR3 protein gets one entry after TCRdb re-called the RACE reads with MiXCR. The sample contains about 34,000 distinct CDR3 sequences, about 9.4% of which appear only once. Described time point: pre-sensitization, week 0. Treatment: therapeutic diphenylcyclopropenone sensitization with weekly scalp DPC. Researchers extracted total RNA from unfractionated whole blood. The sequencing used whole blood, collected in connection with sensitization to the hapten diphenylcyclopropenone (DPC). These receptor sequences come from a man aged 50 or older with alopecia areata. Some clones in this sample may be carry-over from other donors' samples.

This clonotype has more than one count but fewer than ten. The CDR3 region has the DNA TGTGCCAGCAGTCCGGAGGGGGAGGGCCCGGACACCGGGGAGCTGTTTTTT. It is translated as CASSPEGEGPDTGELFF. This chain connects TRBV28 to TRBJ2-2; TRBD2 is a possible D gene (7 bases). The ends were cut back, 5 bases at V and 3 bases at J, with 19 bases in the middle. Germline values: CDR1 MDHEN, CDR2 SYDVKM. The CDR3 spans 17 residues.

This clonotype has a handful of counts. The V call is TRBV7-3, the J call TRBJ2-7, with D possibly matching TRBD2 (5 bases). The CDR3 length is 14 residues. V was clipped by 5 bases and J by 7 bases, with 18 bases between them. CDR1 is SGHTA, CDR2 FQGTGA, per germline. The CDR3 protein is CASSPRGIGGEQYF. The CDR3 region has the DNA TGTGCCAGCAGCCCCCGAGGGATAGGAGGAGAGCAGTACTTC.

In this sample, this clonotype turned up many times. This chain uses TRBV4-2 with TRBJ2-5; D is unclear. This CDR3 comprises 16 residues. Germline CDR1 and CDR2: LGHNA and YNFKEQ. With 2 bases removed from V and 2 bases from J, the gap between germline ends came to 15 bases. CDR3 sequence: CASSQHLGLEQETQYF. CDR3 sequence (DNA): TGTGCCAGCAGCCAACATTTGGGGTTAGAACAAGAGACCCAGTACTTC.

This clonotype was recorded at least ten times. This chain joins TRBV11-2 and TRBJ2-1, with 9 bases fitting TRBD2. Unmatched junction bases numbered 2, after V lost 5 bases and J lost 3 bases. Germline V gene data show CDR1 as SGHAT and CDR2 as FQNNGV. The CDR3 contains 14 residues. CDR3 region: CASSRTSDYNEQFF. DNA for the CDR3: TGTGCCAGCAGCAGGACTAGCGACTACAATGAGCAGTTCTTC.

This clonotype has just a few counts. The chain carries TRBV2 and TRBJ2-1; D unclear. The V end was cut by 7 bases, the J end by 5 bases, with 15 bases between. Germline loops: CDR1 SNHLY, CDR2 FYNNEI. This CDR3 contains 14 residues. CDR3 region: CASTFLPLNNEQFF. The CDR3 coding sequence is TGTGCCAGCACCTTCTTGCCTCTAAACAATGAGCAGTTCTTC.

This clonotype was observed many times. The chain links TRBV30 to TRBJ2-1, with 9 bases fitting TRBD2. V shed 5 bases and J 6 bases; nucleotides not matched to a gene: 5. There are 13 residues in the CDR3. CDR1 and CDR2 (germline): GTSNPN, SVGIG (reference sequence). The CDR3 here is CAWGRGRANEQFF. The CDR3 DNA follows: TGTGCCTGGGGGCGCGGGAGGGCCAATGAGCAGTTCTTC.

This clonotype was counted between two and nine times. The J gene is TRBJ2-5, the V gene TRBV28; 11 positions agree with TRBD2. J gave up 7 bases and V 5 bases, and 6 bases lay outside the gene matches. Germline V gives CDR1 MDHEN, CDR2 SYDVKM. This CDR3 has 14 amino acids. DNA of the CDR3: TGTGCCAGCAGTCCGAGACTAGCGGGGAGGACCCAGTACTTC. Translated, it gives CASSPRLAGRTQYF.

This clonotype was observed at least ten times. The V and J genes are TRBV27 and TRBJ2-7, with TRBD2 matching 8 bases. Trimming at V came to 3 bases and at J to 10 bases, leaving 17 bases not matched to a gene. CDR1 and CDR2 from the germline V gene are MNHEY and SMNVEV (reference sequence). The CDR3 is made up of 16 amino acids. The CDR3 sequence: CASSFIAGTKLLGQYF. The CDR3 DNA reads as TGTGCCAGCAGTTTCATAGCGGGAACTAAGCTTTTGGGCCAGTACTTC.

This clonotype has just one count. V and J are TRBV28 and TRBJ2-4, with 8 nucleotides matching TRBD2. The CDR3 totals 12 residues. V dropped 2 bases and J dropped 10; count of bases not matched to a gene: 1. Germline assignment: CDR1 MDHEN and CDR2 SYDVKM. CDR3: CASSLQREIQYF. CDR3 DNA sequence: TGTGCCAGCAGTTTACAGCGGGAGATTCAGTACTTC.

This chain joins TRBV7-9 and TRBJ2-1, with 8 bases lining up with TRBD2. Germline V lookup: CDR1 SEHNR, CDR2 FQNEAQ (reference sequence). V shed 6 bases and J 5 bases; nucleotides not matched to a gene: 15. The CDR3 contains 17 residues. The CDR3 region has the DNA TGTGCCAGCAGGCGATCCAGCGGGAGCACGATGCACAATGAGCAGTTCTTC. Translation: CASRRSSGSTMHNEQFF.

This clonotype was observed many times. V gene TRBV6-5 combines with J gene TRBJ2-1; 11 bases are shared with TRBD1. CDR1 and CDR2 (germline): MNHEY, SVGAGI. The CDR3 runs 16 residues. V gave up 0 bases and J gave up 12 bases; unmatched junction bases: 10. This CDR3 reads CASSYSGTGGFYAQFF. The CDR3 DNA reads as TGTGCCAGCAGTTACTCCGGGACAGGGGGTTTCTATGCGCAGTTCTTC.